This T cell receptor (beta chain) was sequenced in a study of T cells after yellow fever vaccination. Study at large: The authors prepared low-cell-number fractions using SMART-Seq v4 Ultra Low Input.

The CDR3 runs to 13 residues. Germline V lookup: CDR1 SGHTA, CDR2 FQGNSA. The V end lost 4 bases, the J end lost 4 bases, and 10 bases lay between the germline ends. TCRdb re-called the 5' RACE reads through MiXCR, storing one row per CDR3 protein. Of about 550,000 distinct CDR3 sequences in the sample, about a fifth were seen once. Whole-study results and caveats: Detected again after the booster were most primary-vaccination clones, at approximately 95% CD4 and 80% to 90% CD8. Abundant clonotypes from the bulk population could contaminate FACS-sorted repertoires. Weaker overall, the secondary response nonetheless peaked faster (day 5 versus 15).

This clonotype was picked up a small number of times. Its antigen remains unknown. The sample here was PBMCs, taken 15 days after the yellow fever booster vaccination. The sequence came from a young man who received the YFV17D yellow fever vaccine. This sequence joins TRBV7-2 and TRBJ2-5, with a possible D match to TRBD2 (6 bases). The CDR3 protein is CASSSGLLETQYF. CDR3 nucleotides: TGTGCCAGCAGCTCGGGACTGCTAGAGACCCAGTACTTC.